The T cell receptor beta chain under discussion was sequenced for a study of T-cell memory formation after mild COVID-19. cDNA libraries for TCR alpha and TCR beta, carrying sample barcodes and UMIs, came from 5'RACE with constant-segment primers. Each CDR3 protein gets one entry after TCRdb re-called the 5' RACE reads with MiXCR. The sample yields about 360,000 distinct CDR3 sequences, 13% to 15% seen once. The CDR3 is 15 residues long. Germline V CDR1 and CDR2: MNHEY, SVGAGI. Trimming pared 0 bases from V and 3 bases from J, leaving 9 bases between. Specimen: PBMCs or a T cell subset sorted from them (not recorded which). This chain joins TRBV6-5 and TRBJ1-5; D may be TRBD1 (5 bases). The TCR was taken from a man aged 18 to 29 who had mild COVID-19 (a few samples of this study predate the infection). Cell type and time point are not known. CDR3 DNA: TGTGCCAGCAGTTACTCACCAGGGCCCAATCAGCCCCAGCATTTT. Its protein is CASSYSPGPNQPQHF.